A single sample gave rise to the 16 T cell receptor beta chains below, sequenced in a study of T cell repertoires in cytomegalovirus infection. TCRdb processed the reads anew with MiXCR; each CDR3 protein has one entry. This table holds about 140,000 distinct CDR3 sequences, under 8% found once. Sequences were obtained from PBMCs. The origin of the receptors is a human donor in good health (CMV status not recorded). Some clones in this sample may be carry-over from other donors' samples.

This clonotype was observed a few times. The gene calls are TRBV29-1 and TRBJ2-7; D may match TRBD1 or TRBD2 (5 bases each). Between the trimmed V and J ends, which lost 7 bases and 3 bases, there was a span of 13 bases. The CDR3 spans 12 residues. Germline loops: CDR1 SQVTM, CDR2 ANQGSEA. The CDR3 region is CSGSVGGYEQYF. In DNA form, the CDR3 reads TGCAGCGGGTCGGTTGGGGGCTACGAGCAGTACTTC.

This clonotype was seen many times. The CDR3 DNA reads as TGTTCTAGCTTGGGGCAACCCTCCGGCTACGAGCAGTACTTC. Translating gives CSSLGQPSGYEQYF. The chain carries TRBV6-2 or TRBV6-3 and TRBJ2-7; possibly TRBD1 or TRBD2 for D (5 bases each). The CDR3 length is 14 residues. CDR1 and CDR2 from the germline V gene are MNHEY and SVGEGT.

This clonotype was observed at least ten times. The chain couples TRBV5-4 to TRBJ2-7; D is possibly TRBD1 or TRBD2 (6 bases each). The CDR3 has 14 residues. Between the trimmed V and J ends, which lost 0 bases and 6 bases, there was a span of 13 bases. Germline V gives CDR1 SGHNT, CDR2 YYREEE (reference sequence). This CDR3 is CASSLARGGGEQYF. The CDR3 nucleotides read TGTGCCAGCAGCTTGGCCAGAGGAGGGGGCGAGCAGTACTTC.

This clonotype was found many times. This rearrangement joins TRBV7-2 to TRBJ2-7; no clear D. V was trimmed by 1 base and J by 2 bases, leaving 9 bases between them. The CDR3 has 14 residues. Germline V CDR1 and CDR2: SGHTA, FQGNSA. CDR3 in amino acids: CASSLGVGPYEQYF. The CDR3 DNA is TGTGCCAGCAGCTTAGGGGTCGGCCCCTACGAGCAGTACTTC. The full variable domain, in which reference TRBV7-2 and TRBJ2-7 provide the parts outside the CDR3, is GAGVSQSPSNKVTEKGKDVELRCDPISGHTALYWYRQSLGQGLEFLIYFQGNSAPDKSGLPSDRFSAERTGGSVSTLTIQRTQQEDSAVYLCASSLGVGPYEQYFGPGTRLTVT.

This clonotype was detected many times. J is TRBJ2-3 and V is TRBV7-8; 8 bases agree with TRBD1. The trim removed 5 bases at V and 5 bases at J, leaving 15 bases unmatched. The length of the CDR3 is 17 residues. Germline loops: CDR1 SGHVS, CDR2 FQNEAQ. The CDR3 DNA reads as TGTGCCAGCAGCACCCCACGAAGCCAGGGGGCAAGAGATACGCAGTATTTT. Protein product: CASSTPRSQGARDTQYF.

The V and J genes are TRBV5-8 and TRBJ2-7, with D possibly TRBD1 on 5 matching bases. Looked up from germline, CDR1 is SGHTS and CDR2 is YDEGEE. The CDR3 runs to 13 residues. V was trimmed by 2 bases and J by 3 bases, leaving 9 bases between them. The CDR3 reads CASSFPGNYEQYF. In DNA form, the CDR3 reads TGTGCCAGCAGCTTCCCAGGGAACTACGAGCAGTACTTC.

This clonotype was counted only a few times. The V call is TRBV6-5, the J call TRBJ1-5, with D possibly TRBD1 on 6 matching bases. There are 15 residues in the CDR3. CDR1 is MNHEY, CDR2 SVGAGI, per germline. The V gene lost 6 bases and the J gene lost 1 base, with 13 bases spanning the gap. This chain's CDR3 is CASRPRQVSNQPQHF. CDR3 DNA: TGTGCCAGCAGGCCCCGACAGGTCAGCAATCAGCCCCAGCATTTT.

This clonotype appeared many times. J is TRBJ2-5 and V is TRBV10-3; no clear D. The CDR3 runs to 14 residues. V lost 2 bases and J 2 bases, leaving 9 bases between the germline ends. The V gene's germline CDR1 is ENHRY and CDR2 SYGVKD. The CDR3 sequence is CAISEGMEQETQYF. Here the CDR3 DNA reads TGTGCCATCAGTGAGGGAATGGAGCAAGAGACCCAGTACTTC.

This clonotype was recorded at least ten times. CDR3: CASSWGTGTSGNTIYF. In DNA, the CDR3 is TGTGCCAGCAGTTGGGGGACAGGGACCTCTGGAAACACCATATATTTT. The rearrangement joins TRBV28 to TRBJ1-3; 9 bases line up with TRBD1. V lost 4 bases and J lost 0; bases outside the gene matches: 4. CDR3 length: 16 amino acids. Germline V gene data show CDR1 as MDHEN and CDR2 as SYDVKM. Full variable domain (missing parts from reference TRBV28 and TRBJ1-3): DVKVTQSSRYLVKRTGEKVFLECVQDMDHENMFWYRQDPGLGLRLIYFSYDVKMKEKGDIPEGYSVSREKKERFSLILESASTNQTSMYLCASSWGTGTSGNTIYFGEGSWLTVV.

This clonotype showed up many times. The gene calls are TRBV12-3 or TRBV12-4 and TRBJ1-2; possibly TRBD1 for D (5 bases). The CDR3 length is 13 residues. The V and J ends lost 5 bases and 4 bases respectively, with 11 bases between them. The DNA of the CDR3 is TGTGCCAGCAGTGAAGACAGATCCTATGGCTACACCTTC. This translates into CASSEDRSYGYTF.

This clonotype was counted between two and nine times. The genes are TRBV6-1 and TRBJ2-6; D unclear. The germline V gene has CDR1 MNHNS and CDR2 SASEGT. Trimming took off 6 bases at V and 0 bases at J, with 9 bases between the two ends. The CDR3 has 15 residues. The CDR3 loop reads CASSVTLSGANVLTF. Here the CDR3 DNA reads TGTGCCAGCAGCGTAACACTCTCTGGGGCCAACGTCCTGACTTTC.

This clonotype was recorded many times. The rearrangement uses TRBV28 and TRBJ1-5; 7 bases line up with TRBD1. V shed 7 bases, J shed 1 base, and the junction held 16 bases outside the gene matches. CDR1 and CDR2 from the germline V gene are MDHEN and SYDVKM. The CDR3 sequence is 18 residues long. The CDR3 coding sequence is TGTGCCAGCAAACCCTTGGACAGGTCCAGAGGAAGCAATCAGCCCCAGCATTTT. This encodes CASKPLDRSRGSNQPQHF.

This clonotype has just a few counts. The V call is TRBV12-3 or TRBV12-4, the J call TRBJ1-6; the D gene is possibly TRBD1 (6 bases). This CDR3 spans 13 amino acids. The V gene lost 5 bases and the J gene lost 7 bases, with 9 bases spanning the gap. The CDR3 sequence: CASSQGPNSPLHF. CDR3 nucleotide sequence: TGTGCCAGCAGTCAGGGGCCGAATTCACCCCTCCACTTT.

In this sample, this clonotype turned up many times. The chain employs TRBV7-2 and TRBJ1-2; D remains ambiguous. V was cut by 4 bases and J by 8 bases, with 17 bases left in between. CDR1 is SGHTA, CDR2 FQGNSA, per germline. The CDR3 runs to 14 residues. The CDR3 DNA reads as TGTGCCAGCAGCTCACGGATCGGGGTGGAAGGCTACACCTTC. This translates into CASSSRIGVEGYTF. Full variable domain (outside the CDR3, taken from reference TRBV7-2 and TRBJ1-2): GAGVSQSPSNKVTEKGKDVELRCDPISGHTALYWYRQSLGQGLEFLIYFQGNSAPDKSGLPSDRFSAERTGGSVSTLTIQRTQQEDSAVYLCASSSRIGVEGYTFGSGTRLTVV.

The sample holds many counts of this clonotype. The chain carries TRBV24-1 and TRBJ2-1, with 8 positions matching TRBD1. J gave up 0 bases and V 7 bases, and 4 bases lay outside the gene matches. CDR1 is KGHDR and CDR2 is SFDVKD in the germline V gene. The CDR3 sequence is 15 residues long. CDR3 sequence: CATRSGGSSYNEQFF. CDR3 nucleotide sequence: TGTGCCACCAGATCAGGGGGCTCCTCCTACAATGAGCAGTTCTTC.

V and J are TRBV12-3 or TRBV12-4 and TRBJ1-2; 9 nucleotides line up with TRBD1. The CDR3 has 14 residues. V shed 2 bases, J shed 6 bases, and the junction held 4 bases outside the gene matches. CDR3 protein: CASSLLGTGHGYTF. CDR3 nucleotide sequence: TGTGCCAGCAGTTTATTGGGGACAGGGCATGGCTACACCTTC.